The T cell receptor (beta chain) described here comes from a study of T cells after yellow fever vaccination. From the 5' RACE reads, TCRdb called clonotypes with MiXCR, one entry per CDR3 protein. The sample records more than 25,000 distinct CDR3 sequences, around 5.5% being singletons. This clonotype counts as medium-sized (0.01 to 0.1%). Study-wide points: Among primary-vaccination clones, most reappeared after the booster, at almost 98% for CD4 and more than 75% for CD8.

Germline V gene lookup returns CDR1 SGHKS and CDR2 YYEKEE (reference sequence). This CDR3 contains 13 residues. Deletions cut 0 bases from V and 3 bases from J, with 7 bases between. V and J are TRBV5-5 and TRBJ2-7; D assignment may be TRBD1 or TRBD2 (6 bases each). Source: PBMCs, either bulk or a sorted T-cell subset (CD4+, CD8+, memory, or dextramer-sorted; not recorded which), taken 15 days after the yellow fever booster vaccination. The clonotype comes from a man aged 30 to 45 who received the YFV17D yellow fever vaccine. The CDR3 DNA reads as TGTGCCAGCAGCTTGGAGGGGGGCTACGAGCAGTACTTC. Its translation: CASSLEGGYEQYF.